This entry is about one T cell receptor beta chain. It has no known antigen specificity. Per-base quality was not reported, and no clone a single base away is much larger than it. The V and J ends are trimmed by 3 bases and 2 bases, leaving 28 bases between them. According to the germline V gene, CDR1 reads ENHRY and CDR2 reads SYGVKD. From the cysteine up to the phenylalanine, the CDR3 has a length of 21 residues. CDR3 DNA only is kept here, 63 bases in frame from base 1. This entry comes from a study of cytomegalovirus exposure and HLA in healthy donors (dated by TCRdb to 2016 to 2017). About the investigation overall: According to a later analysis, one platform produced both the 120 validation repertoires and the approximately 660 repertoires of the first cohort. High-throughput TCR immunosequencing, statistical association of individual TCRs with disease status, and machine learning were combined to predict cytomegalovirus infection status. Along with the roughly 670-subject first cohort, a separate validation cohort of more than 90 different subjects was used. The study was designed to test whether signatures of past pathogen exposure could be identified by cataloging public T cell receptors. On the study overall, not on this receptor specifically: A few of the identified cytomegalovirus-associated TCR beta chains were confirmed in vitro to be specific for cytomegalovirus antigens. Subsequent analysis determined that TCRs grouped into clusters in the first cohort also showed a tendency toward co-occurrence across the 120 or so validation repertoires, and 94% of cluster scores exceeded 0. In both the original and validation cohorts, the classifier was reported to diagnose cytomegalovirus status with high specificity and sensitivity. All 120 or so repertoires were used to score co-occurrence in the validation cohort in a later analysis, because that analysis had no HLA typing for the cohort. Across donors, most TCR sequences were observed very rarely, whereas some public TCRs were present in many individuals. The authors suggested that the approach could potentially be generalized to other disease states and immunological phenotypes. A total of 150 to 200 TCR beta chains were listed by the study as associated with cytomegalovirus.

The donors were included in the validation cohort of some 120 subjects, a group kept apart from the approximately 700-subject first cohort. Library generation was performed with the immunoSEQ multiplex PCR assay. On the authors' methods: To diagnose cytomegalovirus status from the catalog of TCR beta chain sequences, a statistical classification framework was built. In its TCRdb copy, this immuneACCESS table keeps in-frame sequences only and misses some clones. Where compared with another copy, unresolved V genes explain less than half of these, and the others have no known cause. The DNA was the basis for D and trimming; V, J and clone size are from that table. The sample yields some 79,000 clones; around 94% were counted once. The top ten clonotypes cover approximately 3% of the sample.

The specimen sequenced was PBMCs. The sequence was obtained from a woman younger than 30 in good health and CMV-seropositive. The chain uses TRBV10-3 and TRBJ2-2; TRBD1 is perhaps the D gene, given 6 matching bases. The CDR3 protein: CAISDPRNPGQNYLNTGELFF. The bases are TGTGCCATCAGTGATCCACGAAACCCGGGACAAAACTACCTCAACACCGGGGAGCTGTTTTTT.